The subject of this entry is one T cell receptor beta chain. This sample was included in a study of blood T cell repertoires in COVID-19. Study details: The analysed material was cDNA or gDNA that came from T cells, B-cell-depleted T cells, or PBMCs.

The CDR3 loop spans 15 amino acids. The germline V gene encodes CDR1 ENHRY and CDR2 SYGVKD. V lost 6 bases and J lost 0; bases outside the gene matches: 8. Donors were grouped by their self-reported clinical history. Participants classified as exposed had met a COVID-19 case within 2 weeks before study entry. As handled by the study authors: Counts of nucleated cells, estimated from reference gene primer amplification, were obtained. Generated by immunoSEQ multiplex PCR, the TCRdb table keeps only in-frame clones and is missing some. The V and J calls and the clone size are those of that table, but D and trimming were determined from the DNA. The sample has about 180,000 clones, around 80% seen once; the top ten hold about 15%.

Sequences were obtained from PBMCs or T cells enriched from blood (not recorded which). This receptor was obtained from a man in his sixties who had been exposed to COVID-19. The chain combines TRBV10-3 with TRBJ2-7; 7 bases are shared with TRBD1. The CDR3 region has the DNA TGTGCCATCAGGCTCCGGGACAGCATCTCCTACGAGCAGTACTTC. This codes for CAIRLRDSISYEQYF.